This T cell receptor beta chain was captured by sequencing in a study of cytomegalovirus exposure and HLA in healthy donors. In the PCR, 60 Vbeta and 13 Jbeta primers were used. Authors' data handling: Some 11 million shared chains were among the 60 million to 80 million unique TCR beta chains that a later analysis counted. Generated by immunoSEQ multiplex PCR, the TCRdb table keeps only in-frame clones and is missing some. Clone size and the V and J calls come from that table; the DNA yielded D and trimming. The table includes more than 90,000 clones, roughly three quarters detected once. V dropped 3 bases and J dropped 4; count of bases not matched to a gene: 3. The CDR3 has 16 residues. In germline, CDR1 is SGHRS, CDR2 YFSETQ. Regarding this clone: The antigen is not known.

Study conclusions and caveats: In a later analysis, across HLA loci, associated TCR counts were highest for DRB1, lowest for HLA-C. Earlier results showed most TCR beta V segments being productive about 87% or about 30% of the time.

Material: PBMCs. The TCR comes from a woman aged 55-69 years in good health and CMV-seronegative. The chain joins TRBV5-1 to TRBJ2-1, with 14 positions matching TRBD2. The CDR3 DNA reads TGCGCCAGCAGCTCCCGACTAGCGGGAGGGTACAATGAGCAGTTCTTC. Residues: CASSSRLAGGYNEQFF.